What follows are 22 T cell receptor beta chains derived from one specimen sequenced in a study of CD4 T cells in relation to SARS-CoV-2 and coronaviruses. Before the COVID-19 pandemic, during about 2010-2019, CD4+ T cells were taken from unexposed donors. The cells were cultured for about 10 days before CD4+ T cells were isolated. The assay was immunoSEQ multiplex PCR, and TCRdb's table has in-frame clones only and misses some. The data hold around 15,000 clones, with roughly 80% observed a single time. Antigens of these TCRs are unknown. What was sequenced was CD4+ T cells from PBMCs, cultured in vitro. The receptor set was obtained from a human donor in good health.

The chain links TRBV12-5 to TRBJ2-7; 8 nucleotides agree with TRBD1. CDR1 is LGHNT and CDR2 is FRNRAP in the germline V gene. Unmatched junction bases numbered 19, after V lost 0 bases and J lost 0 bases. The CDR3 consists of 21 residues. The DNA of the CDR3 is TGTGCTAGTGGTTTGGTACTGAGGTGGCAGGGGGCCGGCGGGCACTCCTACGAGCAGTACTTC. Its protein product is CASGLVLRWQGAGGHSYEQYF.

This clone is termed medium-sized. The gene calls are TRBV5-1 and TRBJ2-7; perhaps TRBD1 as D (6 bases). The CDR3 loop spans 13 amino acids. Germline loops: CDR1 SGHRS, CDR2 YFSETQ. V lost 6 bases and J lost 3, with 13 bases in between. CDR3 protein: CASTLDRDYEQYF. CDR3 coding DNA: TGCGCCAGCACTCTGGACAGAGACTACGAGCAGTACTTC.

V is TRBV6-5 and J is TRBJ1-2, with D perhaps matching TRBD1 (6 bases). CDR3 length: 15 residues. V shed 6 bases and J shed 0 bases, with 14 bases lying between them. CDR1 is MNHEY and CDR2 is SVGAGI in the germline V gene. The CDR3 DNA reads TGTGCCAGCAGCCTACAGGGTTCTCCTAACTATGGCTACACCTTC. It codes for CASSLQGSPNYGYTF.

The chain uses TRBV5-1 and TRBJ1-5; D not certain. The CDR3 covers 15 residues. The V gene's germline CDR1 is SGHRS and CDR2 YFSETQ. Trimming left V 5 bases short and J 9 bases short, with 21 bases between. The CDR3 region has the DNA TGCGCCAGCAGTGACCGGCCGGGCGTCAAGGGGCCCCAGCATTTT. It yields the protein CASSDRPGVKGPQHF. Supplemented by reference TRBV5-1 and TRBJ1-5, the full variable domain reads KAGVTQTPRYLIKTRGQQVTLSCSPISGHRSVSWYQQTPGQGLQFLFEYFSETQRNKGNFPGRFSGRQFSNSRSEMNVSTLELGDSALYLCASSDRPGVKGPQHFGDGTRLSIL.

The chain combines TRBV7-9 with TRBJ1-1; TRBD1 might be the D (5 bases). Deletions cut 5 bases from V and 1 base from J, with 11 bases between. From germline, CDR1 is SEHNR and CDR2 FQNEAQ (reference sequence). The CDR3 spans 14 residues. The CDR3 sequence: CASSGGTENTEAFF. CDR3 nucleotides: TGTGCCAGCAGCGGCGGGACGGAGAACACTGAAGCTTTCTTT.

The chain has TRBV7-9 and TRBJ2-7, with 8 nucleotides matching TRBD1. J lost 4 bases, V lost 5 bases, and 7 bases had no gene match. The CDR3 is made up of 14 amino acids. CDR1 SEHNR and CDR2 FQNEAQ come from the germline V gene (reference sequence). DNA for the CDR3: TGTGCCAGCAGCCCGCAGGGGGCTTTTTACGAGCAGTACTTC. This gives the protein CASSPQGAFYEQYF.

This sequence joins TRBV7-3 and TRBJ1-3, with D unclear. CDR3 length equals 14 residues. Germline values: CDR1 SGHTA, CDR2 FQGTGA. The V gene lost 4 bases and the J gene lost 0 bases, with 7 bases spanning the gap. The CDR3 region is CASSWAPSGNTIYF. DNA for the CDR3: TGTGCCAGCAGCTGGGCACCCTCTGGAAACACCATATATTTT.

V usage is TRBV15 and J usage is TRBJ2-5; TRBD1 agrees at 8 bases. This CDR3 has 14 amino acids. V lost 2 bases, J lost 2 bases, and 1 base stayed unmatched. CDR1 is LNHNV, CDR2 YYDKDF, per germline (reference sequence). CDR3 amino acids: CATSRRQGQETQYF. The CDR3 region has the DNA TGTGCCACCAGCAGACGACAGGGGCAAGAGACCCAGTACTTC.

The chain is built from TRBV7-9 and TRBJ1-1; tentative D call: TRBD1 (5 bases). V shed 3 bases and J shed 1 base, with 9 bases lying between them. Germline V gene lookup returns CDR1 SEHNR and CDR2 FQNEAQ (reference sequence). The CDR3 sequence is 14 residues long. The CDR3 DNA reads TGTGCCAGCAGCTTTTATAGGGGGAACACTGAAGCTTTCTTT. Protein: CASSFYRGNTEAFF.

In nucleotides, the CDR3 is TGTGCCAGCAACACCTCAGGCAGGGGGCCCCACGAGCAGTACTTC. This gives the protein CASNTSGRGPHEQYF. The chain joins TRBV28 to TRBJ2-7; 8 positions match TRBD1. The CDR3 is 15 residues long. Germline V gene sequence: CDR1 MDHEN, CDR2 SYDVKM. After removal of 7 bases from V and 5 bases from J, the junction contained 13 bases not matched to a gene.

The gene calls are TRBV30 and TRBJ1-3; weak D call: TRBD1 (6 bases). V was pared by 0 bases and J by 4 bases, with 16 bases between. The CDR3 is 16 amino acids. Germline CDR1 is GTSNPN and CDR2 is SVGIG (reference sequence). The CDR3 DNA sequence: TGTGCCTGGAGTGTACGCGGAAGGGGGGAGGGAAACACCATATATTTT. Encoded protein: CAWSVRGRGEGNTIYF.

The chain has TRBV10-2 and TRBJ2-5; tentative D call: TRBD2 (5 bases). The CDR3 runs 12 residues. Trimming removed 10 bases at V and 4 bases at J, with 13 bases between. Germline-derived CDR1 and CDR2 are WSHSY and SAAADI. As DNA, the CDR3 is TGCGCCACCTCCCCGAGCGGAGAGACCCAGTACTTC. It encodes CATSPSGETQYF.

The chain joins TRBV28 to TRBJ2-3, with 12 bases identical to TRBD2. The CDR3 sequence is 15 residues long. V lost 5 bases, J lost 3 bases, and 3 bases stayed unmatched. CDR1 is MDHEN, CDR2 SYDVKM, per germline. In nucleotides, the CDR3 is TGTGCCAGCAGTGGAACTAGCGGGAGGACAGATACGCAGTATTTT. Its translation is CASSGTSGRTDTQYF.

This clone appeared a few times. The rearrangement joins TRBV2 to TRBJ1-1; no definite D call. The germline V gene encodes CDR1 SNHLY and CDR2 FYNNEI. CDR3 length: 14 residues. V was pared by 6 bases and J by 7 bases, with 18 bases between. This chain's CDR3 is CASSTIPQAGEAFF. CDR3 in DNA: TGTGCCAGCAGCACCATCCCCCAGGCGGGTGAAGCTTTCTTT.

The V call is TRBV15, the J call TRBJ1-3; D might be TRBD1 (6 bases). Germline CDR1 and CDR2: LNHNV and YYDKDF (reference sequence). The CDR3 runs to 14 residues. Trimming removed 6 bases from V and 0 bases from J, with 9 bases in between. In DNA form, the CDR3 reads TGTGCCACCAGTCAGGGGCACTCTGGAAACACCATATATTTT. This sequence encodes CATSQGHSGNTIYF.

The CDR3 here is CASSQVLADTDTQYF. CDR3 DNA: TGTGCCAGCAGCCAAGTTCTAGCGGACACAGATACGCAGTATTTT. This chain links TRBV14 with TRBJ2-3; TRBD2 matches at 7 bases. V lost 1 base and J lost 2; bases outside the gene matches: 3. The CDR3 is 15 residues long. Germline V gene lookup returns CDR1 SGHDN and CDR2 FVKESK.

This clone is a singleton in its sample. The chain carries TRBV19 and TRBJ2-1; TRBD1 is a possible D gene (6 bases). The CDR3 length is 17 residues. Per germline, CDR1 LNHDA and CDR2 SQIVND (reference sequence). V was cut by 6 bases and J by 9 bases, with 27 bases left in between. The CDR3 region has the DNA TGTGCCAGTAGCCACATTGGGGGCAGGGTGGCCTCTCGTGAGCAGTTCTTC. It codes for CASSHIGGRVASREQFF.

The CDR3 loop is CASSFQGAGTEAFF. CDR3 DNA sequence: TGTGCCAGCAGCTTTCAGGGGGCCGGGACTGAAGCTTTCTTT. This rearrangement joins TRBV7-3 to TRBJ1-1; 8 bases map to TRBD1. CDR1 and CDR2 from the germline V gene are SGHTA and FQGTGA. Trimming at V came to 3 bases and at J to 5 bases, leaving 5 bases not matched to a gene. This CDR3 contains 14 residues.

This clone was seen once. The chain has TRBV28 and TRBJ2-7, with no clear D. CDR3 length: 15 amino acids. Trimming removed 5 bases from V and 2 bases from J, with 16 bases in between. CDR1 MDHEN and CDR2 SYDVKM come from the germline V gene. This chain's CDR3 is CASSRAFPPAYEQYF. In DNA, the CDR3 is TGTGCCAGCAGTCGCGCTTTCCCTCCTGCCTACGAGCAGTACTTC.

This clone was detected only once. J is TRBJ1-6 and V is TRBV18, with D possibly matching TRBD1 (5 bases). This CDR3 comprises 18 residues. Looked up from germline, CDR1 is KGHSH and CDR2 is LQKENI. Between the trimmed V and J ends, which lost 2 bases and 0 bases, there was a span of 14 bases. The CDR3 is CASSPIPGVSSYNSPLHF. The DNA of the CDR3 is TGTGCCAGCTCACCAATCCCGGGGGTGAGCTCCTATAATTCACCCCTCCACTTT. Full variable domain (outside the CDR3, taken from reference TRBV18 and TRBJ1-6): NAGVMQNPRHLVRRRGQEARLRCSPMKGHSHVYWYRQLPEEGLKFMVYLQKENIIDESGMPKERFSAEFPKEGPSILRIQQVVRGDSAAYFCASSPIPGVSSYNSPLHFGNGTRLTVT.

This rearrangement joins TRBV14 to TRBJ1-1; D may be TRBD1 (5 bases). The length of the CDR3 is 15 residues. Germline values: CDR1 SGHDN, CDR2 FVKESK. Trimming cost V 1 base and J 1 base, with 10 bases left between them. CDR3 region: CASSQGWGGNTEAFF. The CDR3, as DNA: TGTGCCAGCAGCCAAGGCTGGGGGGGGAACACTGAAGCTTTCTTT.

The chain uses TRBV3-1 (or the pseudogene TRBV3-2) and TRBJ1-2; D might be TRBD1 (5 bases). This CDR3 is built from 13 residues. Germline V gene lookup returns CDR1 LGHDT and CDR2 YNNKEL (reference sequence). V was shortened by 4 bases and J by 3 bases, with 9 bases between the two germline ends. CDR3 DNA: TGTGCCAGCAGCCGCGTAGGGGACTATGGCTACACCTTC. Translation: CASSRVGDYGYTF.